The next 28 T cell receptor beta chains were all read from a single sample in a study of T cell responses to AZD1222 COVID-19 vaccine. Clones were read by immunoSEQ multiplex PCR, and TCRdb kept only the in-frame ones, dropping some. The sample lists around 140,000 clones; more than 90% were seen once. Here the sequenced sample was peripheral blood, taken on day 0 of AZD1222 vaccination. Receptors originate from an adult in good health.

The J gene is TRBJ2-2, the V gene TRBV2; no clear D. Per germline, CDR1 SNHLY and CDR2 FYNNEI. The CDR3 runs to 14 residues. Trimming took 8 bases from V and 3 from J, leaving 13 bases between them. The CDR3 DNA reads TGTGCCAGCGGGGAATTTCTGGACACCGGGGAGCTGTTTTTT. Encoded protein: CASGEFLDTGELFF. Looking up the rest from reference TRBV2 and TRBJ2-2 gives the full variable domain: EPEVTQTPSHQVTQMGQEVILRCVPISNHLYFYWYRQILGQKVEFLVSFYNNEISEKSEIFDDQFSVERPDGSNFTLKIRSTKLEDSAMYFCASGEFLDTGELFFGEGSRLTVL.

This clone was picked up one time. The rearrangement links TRBV3-1 (or the pseudogene TRBV3-2) to TRBJ2-1; D uncertain. V lost 0 bases and J lost 0, with 9 bases in between. The CDR3 runs to 16 residues. Per germline, CDR1 LGHDT and CDR2 YNNKEL (reference sequence). The CDR3 reads CASSQDVDSSYNEQFF. The CDR3 coding sequence is TGTGCCAGCAGCCAAGATGTCGATAGCTCCTACAATGAGCAGTTCTTC.

Remarks on this clone: The identical CDR3 is also encoded by other nucleotide sequences in the sample. This chain uses TRBV6-4 with TRBJ1-4; D is undetermined. CDR3 size: 13 residues. V lost 2 bases and J lost 2, with 3 bases in between. Germline CDR1 is MRHNA and CDR2 is SNTAGT. CDR3 DNA: TGTGCCAGCAGTGACGGGACTAATGAAAAACTGTTTTTT. The encoded protein is CASSDGTNEKLFF.

This chain connects TRBV28 to TRBJ1-5; D is possibly TRBD1 (5 bases). This CDR3 is 15 amino acids long. Trimming took 3 bases from V and 4 from J, leaving 13 bases between them. CDR1 is MDHEN and CDR2 is SYDVKM in the germline V gene. This CDR3 is CASSFPREVNQPQHF. In DNA form, the CDR3 reads TGTGCCAGCAGTTTTCCCAGGGAGGTAAATCAGCCCCAGCATTTT.

The chain joins TRBV6-4 to TRBJ1-1, with 10 bases identical to TRBD1. From germline, CDR1 is MRHNA and CDR2 SNTAGT. The V gene end was trimmed by 4 bases and the J gene end by 7 bases; junction bases not matched to a gene: 9. The CDR3 is made up of 15 amino acids. The DNA of the CDR3 is TGTGCCAGCAGTGTGACAGGGGGCGATGGGGGTGAAGCTTTCTTT. Protein: CASSVTGGDGGEAFF.

The genes are TRBV6-1 and TRBJ1-5; TRBD1 matches 8 bases. Germline V gene lookup returns CDR1 MNHNS and CDR2 SASEGT. The junction had 12 bases not matched to a gene; V was cut back by 4 bases and J by 7 bases. The CDR3 has 16 amino acids. CDR3 loop: CASSATTGGTWQPQHF. Written as DNA, the CDR3 is TGTGCCAGCAGTGCCACAACAGGGGGTACTTGGCAGCCCCAGCATTTT.

Details on this clone: Different DNA sequences within this sample yield the same CDR3. V gene TRBV4-2 combines with J gene TRBJ1-6; 9 bases map to TRBD1. CDR1 is LGHNA and CDR2 is YNFKEQ in the germline V gene. The J segment lost 5 bases and the V segment lost 1 base, leaving 3 bases of the junction unmatched. The CDR3 is made up of 16 amino acids. The CDR3 nucleotides are TGTGCCAGCAGCCAAGGGTGGACAGGGGATAATTCACCCCTCCACTTT. Encoded protein: CASSQGWTGDNSPLHF.

The V call is TRBV28, the J call TRBJ2-7; D not resolved. The CDR3 is 14 amino acids. The V and J ends lost 1 base and 4 bases respectively, with 11 bases between them. Germline V gives CDR1 MDHEN, CDR2 SYDVKM. CDR3 sequence (DNA): TGTGCCAGCAGTTTATTTACCTCCCGGTACGAGCAGTACTTC. This gives the protein CASSLFTSRYEQYF.

The chain recombines TRBV19 with TRBJ1-5, with D uncertain. The ends were cut back, 4 bases at V and 7 bases at J, with 11 bases in the middle. This CDR3 has 13 residues. Germline values: CDR1 LNHDA, CDR2 SQIVND (reference sequence). CDR3 residues: CASSTDPWQPQHF. The DNA of the CDR3 is TGTGCCAGTAGTACAGACCCGTGGCAGCCCCAGCATTTT.

The rearrangement links TRBV27 to TRBJ2-7; weak D call: TRBD2 (5 bases). Germline CDR1 and CDR2: MNHEY and SMNVEV (reference sequence). V shed 3 bases and J shed 1 base, with 10 bases lying between them. The CDR3 loop spans 14 amino acids. CDR3 loop: CASSFGSGSYEQYF. The CDR3 DNA reads as TGTGCCAGCAGTTTTGGGAGCGGATCCTACGAGCAGTACTTC.

This clone has only a few counts. CDR3 protein: CASSQDWGRAVDTQYF. In DNA, the CDR3 is TGCGCCAGCAGCCAAGACTGGGGGAGGGCCGTAGATACGCAGTATTTT. V gene TRBV4-3 combines with J gene TRBJ2-3; 7 positions agree with TRBD2. With 0 bases clipped from V and 5 bases from J, the junction kept 8 bases outside the gene matches. Germline V lookup: CDR1 LGHNA, CDR2 YSLEER. The CDR3 is 16 residues long.

The chain is built from TRBV10-1 and TRBJ2-1; D may be TRBD1 (7 bases). Germline CDR1 WNHNN, CDR2 SYGVQD (reference sequence). V lost 5 bases and J 1 base, leaving 15 bases between the germline ends. CDR3 length: 16 amino acids. CDR3 nucleotide sequence: TGCGCCAGCAGTAAGCGCGGGGACAGTTCCTACAATGAGCAGTTCTTC. It codes for CASSKRGDSSYNEQFF.

Points on this clone: The same CDR3 also results from other DNA sequences found in this sample. V usage is TRBV18 and J usage is TRBJ2-3; tentatively, D is TRBD1 (5 bases). V lost 0 bases and J 0 bases, leaving 7 bases between the germline ends. Germline V gene sequence: CDR1 KGHSH, CDR2 LQKENI. The CDR3 has 15 amino acids. CDR3 loop: CASSPPSGSTDTQYF. DNA of the CDR3: TGTGCCAGCTCACCACCGTCAGGGAGCACAGATACGCAGTATTTT.

This chain connects TRBV4-3 to TRBJ1-3; D ambiguous. This CDR3 has 12 residues. V was pared by 0 bases and J by 7 bases, with 4 bases between. Germline assignment: CDR1 LGHNA and CDR2 YSLEER. The CDR3 coding sequence is TGCGCCAGCAGCCAAGATCGTAACACCATATATTTT. Its translation: CASSQDRNTIYF.

Only one count was recorded for this clone. The chain employs TRBV12-3 or TRBV12-4 and TRBJ2-1; D is unclear. The CDR3 is 11 residues long. V lost 6 bases and J 14 bases, leaving 14 bases between the germline ends. CDR3 residues: CASSPLGSKFF. CDR3 in DNA: TGTGCCAGCAGCCCCCTAGGTTCGAAGTTCTTC.

The DNA for the CDR3 is TGTGCCACCAGCAGAGATAGCAATGGCTACACCTTC. Translating it yields CATSRDSNGYTF. The chain employs TRBV15 and TRBJ1-2; D remains unclear. Germline CDR1 is LNHNV and CDR2 is YYDKDF (reference sequence). The CDR3 loop spans 12 amino acids. The V end lost 0 bases, the J end lost 6 bases, and 5 bases lay between the germline ends.

The V call is TRBV29-1, the J call TRBJ2-3; no reliable D call. V lost 7 bases, J lost 1 base, and 6 bases lay in between. This CDR3 region has 11 residues. Germline V gives CDR1 SQVTM, CDR2 ANQGSEA. CDR3 DNA sequence: TGCAGCGGAGAAGGCACAGATACGCAGTATTTT. As protein: CSGEGTDTQYF.

This clone has more than one count but fewer than ten. The rearrangement joins TRBV5-5 to TRBJ1-2; TRBD1 is a possible D gene (5 bases). CDR3 length: 16 amino acids. Trimming took off 4 bases at V and 1 base at J, with 17 bases between the two ends. CDR1 and CDR2 (germline): SGHKS, YYEKEE (reference sequence). The CDR3 reads CASSPPPHQGNYGYTF. CDR3 sequence (DNA): TGTGCCAGCAGCCCGCCTCCCCACCAGGGTAACTATGGCTACACCTTC.

The chain links TRBV7-2 to TRBJ1-2, with 7 bases that match TRBD1. The CDR3 is 14 residues long. J gave up 3 bases and V 4 bases, and 5 bases lay outside the gene matches. Per the germline V gene, CDR1 is SGHTA and CDR2 is FQGNSA. This CDR3 is CASSSTGNDYGYTF. DNA of the CDR3: TGTGCCAGCAGCTCGACAGGGAACGACTATGGCTACACCTTC.

This clone has a handful of counts. The J gene is TRBJ1-5, the V gene TRBV24-1, with D possibly being TRBD1 (6 bases). V was shortened by 7 bases and J by 0 bases, with 12 bases between the two germline ends. The germline V gene has CDR1 KGHDR and CDR2 SFDVKD. The CDR3 spans 15 residues. The CDR3 loop is CATREGGISNQPQHF. The CDR3 region has the DNA TGTGCCACCAGGGAAGGGGGGATTAGCAATCAGCCCCAGCATTTT.

The chain is built from TRBV5-8 and TRBJ1-1; D possibly corresponds to TRBD1 (5 bases). Trimming removed 4 bases from V and 5 bases from J, with 15 bases in between. This CDR3 spans 14 amino acids. Germline CDR1 is SGHTS and CDR2 is YDEGEE. The DNA for the CDR3 is TGTGCCAGCAGCGACCTGGGACTAGGGACTGAAGCTTTCTTT. It yields the protein CASSDLGLGTEAFF.

As DNA, the CDR3 is TGTGCCAGCAGCGTAGTAGATTTGTATGGGCAGGAATTTGGCTACACCTTC. Protein: CASSVVDLYGQEFGYTF. The chain employs TRBV9 and TRBJ1-2; D remains ambiguous. This CDR3 region has 17 residues. Trimming cost V 0 bases and J 7 bases, with 22 bases left between them. Germline values: CDR1 SGDLS, CDR2 YYNGEE.

The chain combines TRBV29-1 with TRBJ2-6; D not resolved. CDR1 is SQVTM and CDR2 is ANQGSEA in the germline V gene. CDR3 length: 14 amino acids. V was pared by 6 bases and J by 0 bases, with 9 bases between. This CDR3 reads CSVTQSSGANVLTF. The DNA of the CDR3 is TGCAGCGTGACTCAGAGCTCTGGGGCCAACGTCCTGACTTTC.

The rearrangement uses TRBV7-2 and TRBJ1-3; D unresolved. Trimming removed 4 bases from V and 4 bases from J, with 14 bases in between. This CDR3 has 15 residues. CDR1 and CDR2 (germline): SGHTA, FQGNSA. The CDR3 reads CASSYRSASGNTIYF. The CDR3 DNA reads as TGTGCCAGCAGCTACCGGAGCGCTTCCGGAAACACCATATATTTT.

The J gene is TRBJ2-5, the V gene TRBV11-2; D may be TRBD2 (6 bases). Germline loops: CDR1 SGHAT, CDR2 FQNNGV. Trimming cost V 3 bases and J 1 base, with 18 bases left between them. The CDR3 has 17 amino acids. CDR3 sequence (DNA): TGTGCCAGCAGCTTCTATTTGAAGGAGGGCCTCCAAGAGACCCAGTACTTC. It translates to CASSFYLKEGLQETQYF. The full variable domain, with the rest looked up from reference TRBV11-2 and TRBJ2-5, is EAGVAQSPRYKIIEKRQSVAFWCNPISGHATLYWYQQILGQGPKLLIQFQNNGVVDDSQLPKDRFSAERLKGVDSTLKIQPAKLEDSAVYLCASSFYLKEGLQETQYFGPGTRLLVL.

V and J are TRBV5-1 and TRBJ2-7; D remains ambiguous. Trimming stripped 7 bases from V and 1 base from J, with 9 bases between. The germline V gene has CDR1 SGHRS and CDR2 YFSETQ. The CDR3 is 12 amino acids. The CDR3 here is CASSSGSYEQYF. The CDR3 DNA is TGCGCCAGCTCCTCCGGTTCCTACGAGCAGTACTTC.

The rearrangement uses TRBV18 and TRBJ1-1; TRBD1 matches at 10 bases. V lost 4 bases, J lost 4 bases, and 3 bases stayed unmatched. There are 14 residues in the CDR3. Germline V gene data show CDR1 as KGHSH and CDR2 as LQKENI. CDR3 sequence: CASSRDRGSTEAFF. The CDR3 DNA sequence: TGTGCCAGCTCACGGGACAGGGGCTCCACTGAAGCTTTCTTT.

This clone was counted a single time. The chain carries TRBV5-6 and TRBJ2-1; TRBD2 agrees at 7 bases. After removal of 1 base from V and 4 bases from J, the junction contained 8 bases not matched to a gene. The CDR3 contains 16 residues. The germline V gene has CDR1 SGHDT and CDR2 YYEEEE. The CDR3 here is CASSLSRLAAYNEQFF. The CDR3 DNA reads TGTGCCAGCAGCTTGTCGAGGCTAGCGGCGTACAATGAGCAGTTCTTC.